In its sample, the clone carrying this T cell receptor (beta chain) was seen once. This sample is drawn from a study of blood T cell repertoires in COVID-19. For the study at large: COVID-19 samples from acute and convalescent phases originated in the United States, Italy and Spain.

Recruited during active infection, patients (from Seattle) were subsequently followed longitudinally. Generated by immunoSEQ multiplex PCR, the TCRdb table keeps only in-frame clones and is missing some. The table lists approximately 160,000 clones, approximately 93% of them singletons. CDR1 and CDR2 from the germline V gene are SGHAT and FQDESV (reference sequence). The CDR3 runs to 13 residues. Unmatched junction bases numbered 5, after V lost 5 bases and J lost 6 bases. This chain connects TRBV11-1 to TRBJ1-2; TRBD1 matches 8 bases. This clonotype was obtained from a woman aged 55-69 years with COVID-19, enrolled during active disease. Sequencing was done on a sample of peripheral blood. CDR3 nucleotide sequence: TGTGCCAGCAGCCCAGGACAGGGACATGGCTACACCTTC. Translating it yields CASSPGQGHGYTF.